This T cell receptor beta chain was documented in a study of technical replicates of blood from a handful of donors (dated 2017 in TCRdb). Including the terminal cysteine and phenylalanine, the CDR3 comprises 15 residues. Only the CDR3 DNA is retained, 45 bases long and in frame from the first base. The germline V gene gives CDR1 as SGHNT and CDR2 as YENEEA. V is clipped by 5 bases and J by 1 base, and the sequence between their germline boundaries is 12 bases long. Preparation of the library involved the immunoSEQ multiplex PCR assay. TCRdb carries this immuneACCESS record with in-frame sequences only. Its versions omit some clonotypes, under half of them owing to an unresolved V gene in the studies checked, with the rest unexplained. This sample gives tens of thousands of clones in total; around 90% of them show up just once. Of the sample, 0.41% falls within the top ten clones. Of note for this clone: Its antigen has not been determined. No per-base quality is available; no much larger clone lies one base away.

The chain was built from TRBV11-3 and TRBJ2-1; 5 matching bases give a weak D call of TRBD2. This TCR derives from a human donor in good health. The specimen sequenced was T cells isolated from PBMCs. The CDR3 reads CASSENSVSYNEQFF. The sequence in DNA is TGTGCCAGCAGCGAAAATAGCGTGTCCTACAATGAGCAGTTCTTC.